These T cell receptor beta chains were read from a single sample in a study of identical twins. Via MiXCR, TCRdb re-called the 5' RACE reads, giving one row per CDR3 protein. The sample lists fewer than 500,000 distinct CDR3 sequences, roughly 26% occurring once. The sample was also reused in another study, on T cells expressing NK-cell markers.

Sequencing input: CD4+ T cells sorted from blood. The receptors shown here come from a woman under 30 in good health. CDR3s include the opening cysteine and the closing phenylalanine or tryptophan. Clone size, where shown, is once, few, many, or a class for clones that have expanded.

-	15	TRBV3-1	TRBJ2-5	CAVGLAGGLQETQYF
-	15	TRBV12-3/TRBV12-4	TRBJ2-1	CASSLQASGGNEQFF
-	14	TRBV15	TRBJ2-1	CATARWGLNNEQFF
few	14	TRBV10-3	TRBJ2-7	CAISETGGDYEQYF
-	12	TRBV29-1	TRBJ1-1	CSVERDRGTAFF
few	14	TRBV3-1	TRBJ2-3	CASSRASITDTQYF
few	12	TRBV12-3/TRBV12-4	TRBJ1-1	CASSSGTGRTFF
-	15	TRBV3-1	TRBJ2-1	CASSLRSGSRNEQFF
-	17	TRBV20-1	TRBJ2-1	CSARQPIRILSYNEQFF
-	14	TRBV29-1	TRBJ2-1	CSAQGQGAYNEQFF
-	15	TRBV7-6	TRBJ1-5	CASSAGTALGQPQHF
-	15	TRBV7-2	TRBJ2-1	CASSLVAGRNNEQFF
-	12	TRBV28	TRBJ2-3	CASSTVRGTQYF
-	11	TRBV12-3/TRBV12-4	TRBJ2-2	CASGSTGELFF
many	11	TRBV9	TRBJ2-3	CASSGPDTQYF
-	15	TRBV7-9	TRBJ2-7	CASSRVKGGPYEQYF
many	13	TRBV20-1	TRBJ2-3	CSAGHRGTDTQYF
many	14	TRBV29-1	TRBJ1-1	CSVLPGAMNTEAFF
-	15	TRBV6-2/TRBV6-3	TRBJ2-7	CASRRTGTGGNEQYF
-	14	TRBV18	TRBJ2-7	CASSPTSGGLEQYF
few	15	TRBV7-8	TRBJ2-1	CASNIPGQGFDEQFF
-	15	TRBV10-3	TRBJ2-6	CAIGGQTSGANVLTF
once	12	TRBV6-2/TRBV6-3	TRBJ2-1	CASRMLPNEQFF
few	16	TRBV7-9	TRBJ1-2	CASSNLWDRGNYGYTF
-	12	TRBV5-4	TRBJ2-7	CASRLKVSEQYF
few	12	TRBV25-1	TRBJ1-1	CASKTAHTEAFF
few	12	TRBV5-1	TRBJ2-5	CASSETGETQYF
few	12	TRBV5-1	TRBJ1-6	CASRTGNSPLHF
-	14	TRBV5-1	TRBJ2-3	CASSPNRATDTQYF
-	17	TRBV6-2/TRBV6-3	TRBJ1-1	CASRNRLRGFRSTEAFF
once	13	TRBV20-1	TRBJ1-2	CSATPTANYGYTF
-	10	TRBV20-1	TRBJ2-1	CSAGNNEQFF
few	16	TRBV11-3	TRBJ1-1	CASSSMYRQGGTEAFF
many	12	TRBV3-1	TRBJ2-7	CASSQADYEQYF
-	13	TRBV20-1	TRBJ2-1	CGSSTGLYNEQFF
few	15	TRBV9	TRBJ1-2	CASSVGGAHNYGYTF
-	14	TRBV5-1	TRBJ2-7	CASSLDGGATISYF
-	13	TRBV20-1	TRBJ1-5	CSAREGQVGPQHF
-	14	TRBV11-2	TRBJ2-1	CASSLSPQGNEQFF